These T cell receptor beta chains were read from a single sample in a study of blood T cell repertoires in COVID-19. TCRdb keeps only in-frame clones here, not all; method: immunoSEQ multiplex PCR. Among a few hundred thousand clones listed, approximately 80% were seen once. The sample taken for sequencing was PBMCs or T cells enriched from blood (not recorded which). The receptors stem from a middle-aged woman with acute COVID-19. Each CDR3 is given with its conserved first and last residue. D genes are given only for firm matches. The listing skips clone size in some rows; elsewhere it reads once, few, many or a size class.

clone_size: .
j_call: TRBJ1-1
d_call: TRBD1
v_call: TRBV18
cdr3_nt: TGTGCCAGCTCACCCGGGACAGGGCGAACTGAAGCTTTCTTT
cdr3_aa: CASSPGTGRTEAFF

clone_size: few
j_call: TRBJ2-3
d_call: .
v_call: TRBV4-2
cdr3_nt: TGTGCCAGCAGCCAAGAGGTCGCGGCAAATACGCAGTATTTT
cdr3_aa: CASSQEVAANTQYF

clone_size: .
j_call: TRBJ2-7
d_call: .
v_call: TRBV2
cdr3_nt: TGTGCCAGCAAGACTGCCTACGAGCAGTACTTC
cdr3_aa: CASKTAYEQYF

clone_size: .
j_call: TRBJ2-1
d_call: .
v_call: TRBV12-3/TRBV12-4
cdr3_nt: TGTGCCAGCGGGAGGAGTCCCAATGAGCAGTTCTTC
cdr3_aa: CASGRSPNEQFF

clone_size: .
j_call: TRBJ1-2
d_call: .
v_call: TRBV11-2
cdr3_nt: TGTGCCAGCATGGCGGCAGGGGATAATGGCTACACCTTC
cdr3_aa: CASMAAGDNGYTF

clone_size: .
j_call: TRBJ2-3
d_call: .
v_call: TRBV23-1
cdr3_nt: TGCGCCAGCAGTCACCCGACTAGGATTTATAGCACAGATACGCAGTATTTT
cdr3_aa: CASSHPTRIYSTDTQYF

clone_size: .
j_call: TRBJ2-1
d_call: .
v_call: TRBV29-1
cdr3_nt: TGCAGCGCCCAACCGGACTGGGAAGACAATGAGCAGTTCTTC
cdr3_aa: CSAQPDWEDNEQFF

clone_size: .
j_call: TRBJ2-3
d_call: .
v_call: TRBV21-1
cdr3_nt: TGTGCCAGCAGCAATGCGCAAGATCCAGATACGCAGTATTTT
cdr3_aa: CASSNAQDPDTQYF

clone_size: .
j_call: TRBJ2-7
d_call: TRBD1
v_call: TRBV10-3
cdr3_nt: TGTGCCATCAGTGGGACCGGGACAGGGGCCTACGAGCAGTACTTC
cdr3_aa: CAISGTGTGAYEQYF

clone_size: few
j_call: TRBJ1-2
d_call: .
v_call: TRBV30
cdr3_nt: TGTGCCTGGAGTACCCCCGGGGTCTACTATGGCTACACCTTC
cdr3_aa: CAWSTPGVYYGYTF

clone_size: .
j_call: TRBJ2-1
d_call: TRBD2
v_call: TRBV11-2
cdr3_nt: TGTGCCAGCAGCTTGCGGGGGGCACGCAATGAGCAGTTCTTC
cdr3_aa: CASSLRGARNEQFF

clone_size: few
j_call: TRBJ2-5
d_call: TRBD2
v_call: TRBV29-1
cdr3_nt: TGCAGCGTTGAAGATTTGACTAGCGGGAGAGAGACCCAGTACTTC
cdr3_aa: CSVEDLTSGRETQYF

clone_size: .
j_call: TRBJ2-1
d_call: TRBD2
v_call: TRBV5-1
cdr3_nt: TGCGCCAGCAGCCACCAGACTAGCGGGTCTTACAATGAGCAGTTCTTC
cdr3_aa: CASSHQTSGSYNEQFF

clone_size: .
j_call: TRBJ1-6
d_call: .
v_call: TRBV29-1
cdr3_nt: TGCAGCGTTGCGGTTAGTTATAATTCACCCCTCCACTTT
cdr3_aa: CSVAVSYNSPLHF

clone_size: once
j_call: TRBJ2-1
d_call: TRBD2
v_call: TRBV11-3
cdr3_nt: TGTGCCAGCAGCTTAGGGACTAGCGGAAAGCAGTTCTTC
cdr3_aa: CASSLGTSGKQFF

clone_size: .
j_call: TRBJ2-7
d_call: TRBD2
v_call: TRBV9
cdr3_nt: TGTGCCAGCAGCGGGGGCCCGGGACTAGCGGGGTACGAGCAGTACTTC
cdr3_aa: CASSGGPGLAGYEQYF

clone_size: .
j_call: TRBJ2-1
d_call: TRBD2
v_call: TRBV4-1
cdr3_nt: TGCGCCAGCAGCCAAGCTCCTGCAGCGGGGTTAAATGAGCAGTTCTTC
cdr3_aa: CASSQAPAAGLNEQFF

clone_size: .
j_call: TRBJ1-6
d_call: TRBD1
v_call: TRBV27
cdr3_nt: TGTGCCAGCAGAGGACAGGGGTATAATTCACCCCTCCACTTT
cdr3_aa: CASRGQGYNSPLHF

clone_size: .
j_call: TRBJ1-6
d_call: .
v_call: TRBV19
cdr3_nt: TGTGCCAGTAGTATCCGGGGGATGGGGCAGGCGTTCAATTCACCCCTCCACTTT
cdr3_aa: CASSIRGMGQAFNSPLHF

clone_size: .
j_call: TRBJ2-7
d_call: .
v_call: TRBV6-2/TRBV6-3
cdr3_nt: TGTGCCAGCAGTTATGGCAGGGCCTACGAGCAGTACTTC
cdr3_aa: CASSYGRAYEQYF

clone_size: few
j_call: TRBJ2-7
d_call: TRBD2
v_call: TRBV7-3
cdr3_nt: TGTGCCAGCAGCTTCGGGGGAGGGCTCGACGAGCAGTACTTC
cdr3_aa: CASSFGGGLDEQYF

clone_size: few
j_call: TRBJ2-2
d_call: .
v_call: TRBV30
cdr3_nt: TGTGCCTGGAGTGTACTCATTAACACCGGGGAGCTGTTTTTT
cdr3_aa: CAWSVLINTGELFF

clone_size: .
j_call: TRBJ2-5
d_call: .
v_call: TRBV4-2
cdr3_nt: TGTGCCAGCAGCCCCGCCGGCACTACGGGGGACCACCAAGAGACCCAGTACTTC
cdr3_aa: CASSPAGTTGDHQETQYF

clone_size: .
j_call: TRBJ2-2
d_call: .
v_call: TRBV4-2
cdr3_nt: TGTGCCAGCAGCCAAGGGACAGCGAACACCGGGGAGCTGTTTTTT
cdr3_aa: CASSQGTANTGELFF

clone_size: .
j_call: TRBJ1-4
d_call: .
v_call: TRBV20-1
cdr3_nt: TGCCGGGCGGGGGCTGATGAAAAACTGTTTTTT
cdr3_aa: CRAGADEKLFF

clone_size: few
j_call: TRBJ1-2
d_call: TRBD1
v_call: TRBV5-1
cdr3_nt: TGCGCCAGCAGCACCGTGACAGGGACCCTTAGGGATGGCTACACCTTC
cdr3_aa: CASSTVTGTLRDGYTF

clone_size: .
j_call: TRBJ2-3
d_call: TRBD1
v_call: TRBV7-3
cdr3_nt: TGTGCCAGCAGACTGGGACAGGGGATTCAGTATTTT
cdr3_aa: CASRLGQGIQYF

clone_size: .
j_call: TRBJ1-4
d_call: TRBD1
v_call: TRBV27
cdr3_nt: TGTGCCAGCAGTTCTACGACAGGGGGATCGGAAAAACTGTTTTTT
cdr3_aa: CASSSTTGGSEKLFF

clone_size: .
j_call: TRBJ1-6
d_call: TRBD1
v_call: TRBV5-1
cdr3_nt: TGCGCCAGCAGCTGGGACAGCTCCTATAATTCACCCCTCCACTTT
cdr3_aa: CASSWDSSYNSPLHF

clone_size: .
j_call: TRBJ2-2
d_call: TRBD2
v_call: TRBV5-1
cdr3_nt: TGCGCCAGCAGCGAGGGACTAGGGACCGGGGAGCTGTTTTTT
cdr3_aa: CASSEGLGTGELFF

clone_size: few
j_call: TRBJ2-7
d_call: .
v_call: TRBV27
cdr3_nt: TGTGCCAGCAGTTCCGACTGGGTGCAGTACTTC
cdr3_aa: CASSSDWVQYF

clone_size: .
j_call: TRBJ2-3
d_call: TRBD1
v_call: TRBV24-1
cdr3_nt: TGTGCCACCAGTGCCGGGGACAGGGCCACAGATACGCAGTATTTT
cdr3_aa: CATSAGDRATDTQYF

clone_size: once
j_call: TRBJ2-7
d_call: TRBD1
v_call: TRBV5-6
cdr3_nt: TGTGCCAGCAGCTACTTCAGACAGGGCAGAAAGGACGAGCAGTACTTC
cdr3_aa: CASSYFRQGRKDEQYF

clone_size: .
j_call: TRBJ1-5
d_call: .
v_call: TRBV18
cdr3_nt: TGTGCCAGCTCACCCTCTACTGATCAGCCCCAGCATTTT
cdr3_aa: CASSPSTDQPQHF

clone_size: .
j_call: TRBJ2-3
d_call: .
v_call: TRBV4-1
cdr3_nt: TGCGCCAGCAGCCAAGTGTTGCGGGGCACAGATACGCAGTATTTT
cdr3_aa: CASSQVLRGTDTQYF

clone_size: .
j_call: TRBJ2-1
d_call: .
v_call: TRBV30
cdr3_nt: TGTGCCTGGAGTACCCGGGGGTACCTGGGGAATGAGCAGTTCTTC
cdr3_aa: CAWSTRGYLGNEQFF

clone_size: many
j_call: TRBJ1-2
d_call: .
v_call: TRBV28
cdr3_nt: TGTGCCAGCAGTCCACCCGACAGTAACTATGGCTACACCTTC
cdr3_aa: CASSPPDSNYGYTF

clone_size: medium-sized
j_call: TRBJ1-1
d_call: TRBD1
v_call: TRBV24-1
cdr3_nt: TGTGCCACCAGTCGAGGGGGCCTTCGGAACACTGAAGCTTTCTTT
cdr3_aa: CATSRGGLRNTEAFF

clone_size: .
j_call: TRBJ2-3
d_call: TRBD2
v_call: TRBV6-1
cdr3_nt: TGTGCCAGCAGTGATCCGGCGAGGGGAAGCGGGACGGGCACAGATACGCAGTATTTT
cdr3_aa: CASSDPARGSGTGTDTQYF

clone_size: .
j_call: TRBJ2-3
d_call: TRBD1
v_call: TRBV24-1
cdr3_nt: TGTGCCACCAGTGTCGGACAGGGGACCACAGATACGCAGTATTTT
cdr3_aa: CATSVGQGTTDTQYF